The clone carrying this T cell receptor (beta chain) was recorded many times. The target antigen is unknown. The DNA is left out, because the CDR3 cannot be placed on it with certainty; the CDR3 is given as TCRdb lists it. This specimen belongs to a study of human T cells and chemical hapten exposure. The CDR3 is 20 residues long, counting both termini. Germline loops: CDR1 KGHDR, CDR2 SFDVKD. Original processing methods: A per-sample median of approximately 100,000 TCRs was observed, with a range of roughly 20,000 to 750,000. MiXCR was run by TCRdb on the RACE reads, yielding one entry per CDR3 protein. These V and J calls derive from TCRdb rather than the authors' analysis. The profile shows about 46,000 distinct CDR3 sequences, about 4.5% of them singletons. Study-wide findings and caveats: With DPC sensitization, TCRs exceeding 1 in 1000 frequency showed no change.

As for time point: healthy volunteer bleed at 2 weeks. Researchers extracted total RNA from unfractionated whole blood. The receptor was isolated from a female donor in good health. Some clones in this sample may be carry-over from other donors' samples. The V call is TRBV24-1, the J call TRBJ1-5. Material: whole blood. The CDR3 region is CAQTDALYFCATMRSQPQHF.